The entry below describes one TCR beta chain. What it binds is unknown. The germline V gene encodes CDR1 MGHRA and CDR2 YSYEKL. The CDR3 is 14 amino acids. Trimming took off 0 bases at V and 0 bases at J, with 6 bases between the two ends. The data were obtained in a study of T cell responses to AZD1222 COVID-19 vaccine. Assay used: immunoSEQ multiplex PCR; TCRdb lists only in-frame clones, some missing. The data contain roughly 34,000 clones, around 90% of them singletons. Findings of the study overall: Clonal diversity was possibly underestimated, and the donors were mostly white British, with more females. With two AZD1222 doses given, Spike-specific TCR breadth and depth both rose. Baseline serology detected seropositivity in only 5 or 6 AZD1222 recipients.

The chain employs TRBV4-1 and TRBJ2-7; D is ambiguous. The specimen comprised peripheral blood, sampled on day 0 of AZD1222 vaccination. This TCR was sampled from an adult in good health. This chain's CDR3 is CASSQDRGSYEQYF. DNA for the CDR3: TGCGCCAGCAGCCAAGACAGAGGCTCCTACGAGCAGTACTTC.